The 13 T cell receptor beta chains presented below share a single source sample, sequenced in a study of shared clonotypes between healthy human individuals. Only in-frame clones appear in the TCRdb table, and some are missing; sequencing was by immunoSEQ multiplex PCR. This table has 2 million to 2.5 million clones, approximately 94% appearing once. Sequenced material: naive CD4+ T cells sorted from blood. Subset here: CD45RA+ positively selected. These receptors were obtained from a man younger than 35 in good health.

The chain carries TRBV5-1 and TRBJ1-4; D is perhaps TRBD1 (5 bases). Germline-derived CDR1 and CDR2 are SGHRS and YFSETQ. V was cut by 0 bases and J by 4 bases, with 7 bases left in between. The CDR3 runs to 14 residues. CDR3 bases: TGCGCCAGCAGCTTGGCGGGGGATAATGAAAAACTGTTTTTT. It translates to CASSLAGDNEKLFF.

A note on this clone: Other DNA sequences in the sample encode the same CDR3. The genes are TRBV5-1 and TRBJ2-7; D perhaps matches TRBD1 (5 bases). V lost 2 bases, J lost 6 bases, and 6 bases lay in between. The germline gives CDR1 SGHRS, CDR2 YFSETQ. The CDR3 has 11 residues. The CDR3 is CASSLGAEQYF. The CDR3 DNA reads as TGCGCCAGCAGCTTAGGGGCCGAGCAGTACTTC.

The chain couples TRBV28 to TRBJ1-1; D unresolved. Germline-derived CDR1 and CDR2 are MDHEN and SYDVKM. V lost 1 base to trimming and J lost 3 bases, with 9 bases between them. The CDR3 loop spans 14 amino acids. The CDR3 here is CASSLSRAHTEAFF. The CDR3 DNA sequence: TGTGCCAGCAGTTTATCAAGGGCCCACACTGAAGCTTTCTTT.

The rearrangement joins TRBV10-3 to TRBJ1-3; D gene unclear. Trimming pared 11 bases from V and 0 bases from J, leaving 17 bases between. The germline V gene encodes CDR1 ENHRY and CDR2 SYGVKD. This CDR3 contains 15 residues. The CDR3 protein is CAVRRGITSGNTIYF. The DNA for the CDR3 is TGTGCCGTAAGAAGAGGGATCACCTCTGGAAACACCATATATTTT.

Note on this clone: An end of the junction differs from the germline gene, which may be a read error. This chain connects TRBV7-2 to TRBJ2-3; D is uncertain. The germline V gene has CDR1 SGHTA and CDR2 FQGNSA. CDR3 length: 11 residues. This CDR3 is CASSLFLTITF. In DNA form, the CDR3 reads TGTGCCAGCAGCTTATTTCTAACGATAACTTTT.

The chain joins TRBV10-1 to TRBJ2-2; TRBD2 agrees at 7 bases. The germline gives CDR1 WNHNN, CDR2 SYGVQD (reference sequence). The CDR3 totals 16 residues. J gave up 3 bases and V 2 bases, and 6 bases lay outside the gene matches. The CDR3 DNA reads TGCGCCAGCAGTGAGCAGGCGGGAGATTACACCGGGGAGCTGTTTTTT. Amino acids: CASSEQAGDYTGELFF.

The chain has TRBV27 and TRBJ2-7, with D perhaps TRBD2 (5 bases). The germline V gene has CDR1 MNHEY and CDR2 SMNVEV (reference sequence). The CDR3 contains 12 residues. Trimming took 4 bases from V and 6 from J, leaving 10 bases between them. The CDR3 here is CASSSSSREQYF. The CDR3 DNA reads as TGTGCCAGCAGTTCATCTAGCCGCGAGCAGTACTTC.

This chain joins TRBV7-9 and TRBJ1-1; possible D gene TRBD1, 5 bases. The germline V gene encodes CDR1 SEHNR and CDR2 FQNEAQ (reference sequence). V gave up 5 bases and J gave up 6 bases, with 13 bases separating them. CDR3 length equals 13 residues. CDR3 DNA: TGTGCCAGCAGCCCCCCGGGGCTCGCTGAAGCTTTCTTT. It encodes CASSPPGLAEAFF.

The chain combines TRBV29-1 with TRBJ2-5; 7 bases map to TRBD2. Trimming at V came to 6 bases and at J to 4 bases, leaving 14 bases not matched to a gene. The CDR3 has 15 amino acids. Germline-derived CDR1 and CDR2 are SQVTM and ANQGSEA. The CDR3 is CSVKSGRDRRETQYF. CDR3 in DNA: TGCAGCGTCAAATCGGGGAGGGACCGTAGAGAGACCCAGTACTTC.

V is TRBV6-1 and J is TRBJ2-7; 8 bases agree with TRBD1. J gave up 3 bases and V 6 bases, and 10 bases lay outside the gene matches. Germline CDR1 reads MNHNS; CDR2 reads SASEGT. This CDR3 has 15 residues. DNA of the CDR3: TGTGCCAGCAGAATTCTTACAGGACAGGGCTACGAGCAGTACTTC. Translating it yields CASRILTGQGYEQYF.

This chain links TRBV9 with TRBJ1-1; no firm D call. Trimming left V 3 bases short and J 0 bases short, with 12 bases between. CDR1 is SGDLS and CDR2 is YYNGEE in the germline V gene. CDR3 size: 15 residues. The CDR3 nucleotides read TGTGCCAGCAGCGCAGTACAGATTATGAACACTGAAGCTTTCTTT. Translating gives CASSAVQIMNTEAFF.

The rearrangement joins TRBV30 to TRBJ1-2; D is uncertain. V was cut by 1 base and J by 3 bases, with 9 bases left in between. This CDR3 has 13 residues. Looked up from germline, CDR1 is GTSNPN and CDR2 is SVGIG (reference sequence). CDR3 coding DNA: TGTGCCTGGAGTGGTCGAAGAGACTATGGCTACACCTTC. Its translation is CAWSGRRDYGYTF.

The rearrangement joins TRBV5-1 to TRBJ2-5; 9 bases are shared with TRBD2. Germline CDR1 SGHRS, CDR2 YFSETQ. The CDR3 consists of 14 residues. V was clipped by 4 bases and J by 1 base; unmatched bases: 2. The CDR3 loop reads CASSTSGRQETQYF. CDR3 bases: TGCGCCAGCAGCACTAGCGGGCGCCAAGAGACCCAGTACTTC.